The T cell receptor beta chain under discussion was sequenced for a study of OX40 agonist ivuxolimab in advanced cancers. Study at large: Hepatocellular carcinoma, melanoma, renal cell or head and neck cancer occurred in dose-escalation patients. The eligibility criteria allowed prior anti-PD-1, anti-PD-L1 or anti-CTLA-4 therapy, and around 38% had some.

Study-level findings and limits: Within 6 weeks, CD4+ and CD8+ blood T cells expanded clonally at 0.1 to 3.0 mg/kg.

Researchers took blood at baseline, on cycle 4 day 1, and on cycle 7 day 1. Sequencing used immunoSEQ multiplex PCR; TCRdb keeps in-frame clones, though not all of them. The sample yields over 75,000 clones, roughly 90% seen once. Worth noting for this clone: Antigen: not known.

This clonotype was sampled from an adult with an advanced solid tumor such as melanoma, head and neck, liver or kidney cancer. This sample comprised CD4+ or CD8+ T cells sorted from blood, obtained in a trial of the OX40 agonist ivuxolimab.

The CDR3 loop reads CASSDRVSYEQYF. The DNA of the CDR3 is TGTGCCAGCAGCGACAGGGTATCCTACGAGCAGTACTTC. The chain uses TRBV5-4 and TRBJ2-7, with 7 bases aligning to TRBD1. V shed 4 bases and J 1 base; nucleotides not matched to a gene: 2. The CDR3 is 13 amino acids. The germline V gene encodes CDR1 SGHNT and CDR2 YYREEE (reference sequence).